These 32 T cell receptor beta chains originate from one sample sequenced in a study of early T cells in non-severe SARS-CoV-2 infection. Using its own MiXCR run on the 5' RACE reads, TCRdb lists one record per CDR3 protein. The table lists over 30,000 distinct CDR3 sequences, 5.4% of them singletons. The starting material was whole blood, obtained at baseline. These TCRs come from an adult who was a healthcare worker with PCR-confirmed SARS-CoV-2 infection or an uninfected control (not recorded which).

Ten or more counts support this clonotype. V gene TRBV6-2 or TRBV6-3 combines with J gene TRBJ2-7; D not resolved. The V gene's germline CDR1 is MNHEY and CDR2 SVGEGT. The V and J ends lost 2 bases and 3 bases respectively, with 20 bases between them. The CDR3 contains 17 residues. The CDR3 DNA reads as TGTGCCAGCAGTTACCCCACTCCCCAACCACTCTACTACGAGCAGTACGTC. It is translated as CASSYPTPQPLYYEQYV.

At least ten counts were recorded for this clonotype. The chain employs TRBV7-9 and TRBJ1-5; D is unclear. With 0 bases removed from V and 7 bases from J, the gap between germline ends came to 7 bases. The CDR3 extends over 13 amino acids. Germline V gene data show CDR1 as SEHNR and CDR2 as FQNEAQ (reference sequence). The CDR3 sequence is CASSLAYGQPQHF. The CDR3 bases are TGTGCCAGCAGCTTAGCGTACGGCCAGCCCCAGCATTTT.

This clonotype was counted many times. CDR3 DNA: TGCAGCGCCCCCGGGACAGGGGGCTATGGCTACACCTTC. Translated, it gives CSAPGTGGYGYTF. The chain recombines TRBV29-1 with TRBJ1-2; 11 bases are a match to TRBD1. V shed 7 bases and J 4 bases; nucleotides not matched to a gene: 5. The CDR3 loop spans 13 amino acids. Germline lookup yields CDR1 SQVTM and CDR2 ANQGSEA.

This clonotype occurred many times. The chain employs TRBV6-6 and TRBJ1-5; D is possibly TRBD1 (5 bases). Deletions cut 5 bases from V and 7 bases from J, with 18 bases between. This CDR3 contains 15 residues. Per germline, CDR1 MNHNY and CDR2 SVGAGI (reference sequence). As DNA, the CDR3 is TGTGCCAGCAGTAATAGATTCCAGGGTGACCAGCCCCAGCATTTT. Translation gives CASSNRFQGDQPQHF.

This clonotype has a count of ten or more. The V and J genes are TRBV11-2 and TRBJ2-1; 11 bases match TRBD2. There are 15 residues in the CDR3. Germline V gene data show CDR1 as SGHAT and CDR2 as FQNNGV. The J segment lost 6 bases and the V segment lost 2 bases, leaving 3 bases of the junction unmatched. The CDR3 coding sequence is TGTGCCAGCAGCTTACCGGGACTAGCGGTCAATGAGCAGTTCTTC. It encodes CASSLPGLAVNEQFF.

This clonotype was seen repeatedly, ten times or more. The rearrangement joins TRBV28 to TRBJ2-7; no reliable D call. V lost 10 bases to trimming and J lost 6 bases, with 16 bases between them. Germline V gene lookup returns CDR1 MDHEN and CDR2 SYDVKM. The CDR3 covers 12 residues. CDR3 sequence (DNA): TGTGCCACCTTGACCCTTCGAGGCGAGCAGTACTTC. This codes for CATLTLRGEQYF.

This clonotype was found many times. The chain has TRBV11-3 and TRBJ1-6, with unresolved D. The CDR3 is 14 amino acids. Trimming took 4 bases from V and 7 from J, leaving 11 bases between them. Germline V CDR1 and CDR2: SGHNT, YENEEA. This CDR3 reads CASSSGPPNSPLHF. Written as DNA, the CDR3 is TGTGCCAGCAGCTCAGGACCGCCCAATTCACCCCTCCACTTT.

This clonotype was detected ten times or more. CDR3 DNA sequence: TGTGCCAGCAGTGTTCGGCCCCGAGAGAACACTGAAGCTTTCTTT. As protein: CASSVRPRENTEAFF. The rearrangement uses TRBV6-1 and TRBJ1-1; D gene ambiguous. Germline V lookup: CDR1 MNHNS, CDR2 SASEGT. The CDR3 consists of 15 residues. Trimming left V 4 bases short and J 1 base short, with 13 bases between.

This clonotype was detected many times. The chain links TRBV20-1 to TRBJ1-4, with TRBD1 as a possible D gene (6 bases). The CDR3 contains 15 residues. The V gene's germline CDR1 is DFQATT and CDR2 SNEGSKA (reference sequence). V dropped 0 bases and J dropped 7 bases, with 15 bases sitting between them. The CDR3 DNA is TGCAGTGCTAGAGATGATGAGGGGGTTAGTGAAAAACTGTTTTTT. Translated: CSARDDEGVSEKLFF.

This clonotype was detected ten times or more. The CDR3 region is CAWMKFSDTQYF. DNA of the CDR3: TGTGCCTGGATGAAGTTTTCAGATACGCAGTATTTT. The chain recombines TRBV30 with TRBJ2-3; no firm D call. The V end lost 4 bases, the J end lost 4 bases, and 9 bases lay between the germline ends. Germline CDR1 is GTSNPN and CDR2 is SVGIG (reference sequence). CDR3 length: 12 amino acids.

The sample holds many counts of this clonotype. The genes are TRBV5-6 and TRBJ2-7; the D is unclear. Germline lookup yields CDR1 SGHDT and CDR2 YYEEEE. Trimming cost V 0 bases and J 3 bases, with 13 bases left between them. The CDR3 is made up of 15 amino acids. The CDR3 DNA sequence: TGTGCCAGCAGCTTGGGTGATACTCCCTACTACGAGCAGTACTTC. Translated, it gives CASSLGDTPYYEQYF.

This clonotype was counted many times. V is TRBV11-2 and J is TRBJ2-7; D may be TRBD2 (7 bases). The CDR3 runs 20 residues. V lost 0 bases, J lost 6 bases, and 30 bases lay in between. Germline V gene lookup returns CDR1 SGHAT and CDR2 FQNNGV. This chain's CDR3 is CASSLDHRVGLAASIGEQYF. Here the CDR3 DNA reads TGTGCCAGCAGCTTAGATCACAGGGTAGGTCTAGCGGCTTCCATTGGCGAGCAGTACTTC. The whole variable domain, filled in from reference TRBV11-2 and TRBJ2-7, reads EAGVAQSPRYKIIEKRQSVAFWCNPISGHATLYWYQQILGQGPKLLIQFQNNGVVDDSQLPKDRFSAERLKGVDSTLKIQPAKLEDSAVYLCASSLDHRVGLAASIGEQYFGPGTRLTVT.

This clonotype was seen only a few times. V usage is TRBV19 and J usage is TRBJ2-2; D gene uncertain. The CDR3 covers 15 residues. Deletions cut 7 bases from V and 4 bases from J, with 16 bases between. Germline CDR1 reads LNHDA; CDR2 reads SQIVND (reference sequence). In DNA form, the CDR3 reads TGTGCCAGTACCTCACCCCCCCAAACCACCGGGGAGCTGTTTTTT. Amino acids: CASTSPPQTTGELFF.

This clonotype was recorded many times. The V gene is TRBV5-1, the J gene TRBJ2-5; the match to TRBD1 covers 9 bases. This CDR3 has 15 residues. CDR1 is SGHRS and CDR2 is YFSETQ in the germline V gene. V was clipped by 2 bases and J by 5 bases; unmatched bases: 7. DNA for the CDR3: TGCGCCAGCAGCTTATACAGGGGGCAGGAGGAGACCCAGTACTTC. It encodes CASSLYRGQEETQYF.

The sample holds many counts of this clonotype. The CDR3 sequence is CATSDLTPREEGYNEQFF. The CDR3 DNA follows: TGTGCCACCAGTGATTTGACCCCCAGGGAAGAGGGGTACAATGAGCAGTTCTTC. V gene TRBV24-1 combines with J gene TRBJ2-1, with D possibly being TRBD1 or TRBD2 (5 bases each). CDR3 length equals 18 residues. Germline assignment: CDR1 KGHDR and CDR2 SFDVKD. V dropped 0 bases and J dropped 4 bases, with 18 bases sitting between them.

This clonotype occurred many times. The CDR3 region is CASSQMTGGTTNEKLFF. CDR3 nucleotides: TGTGCCAGCAGCCAAATGACAGGGGGGACCACTAATGAAAAACTGTTTTTT. The chain has TRBV3-1 and TRBJ1-4, with 9 bases matching TRBD1. This CDR3 spans 17 amino acids. Per the germline V gene, CDR1 is LGHDT and CDR2 is YNNKEL (reference sequence). V dropped 2 bases and J dropped 2; count of bases not matched to a gene: 6.

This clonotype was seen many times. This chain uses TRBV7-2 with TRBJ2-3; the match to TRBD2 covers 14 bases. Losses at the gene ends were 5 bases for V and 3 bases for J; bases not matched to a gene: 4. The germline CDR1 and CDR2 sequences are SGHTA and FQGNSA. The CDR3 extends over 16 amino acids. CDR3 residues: CASSRGTSGRTDTQYF. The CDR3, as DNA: TGTGCCAGCAGCAGGGGGACTAGCGGGAGAACAGATACGCAGTATTTT.

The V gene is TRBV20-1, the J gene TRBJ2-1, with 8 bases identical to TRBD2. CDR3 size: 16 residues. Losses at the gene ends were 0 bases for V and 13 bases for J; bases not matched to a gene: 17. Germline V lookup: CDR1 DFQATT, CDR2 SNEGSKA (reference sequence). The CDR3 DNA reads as TGCAGTGCTAGAGAAATTGCGGGGGGACTGACGGGCCCCCAGTTCTTC. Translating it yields CSAREIAGGLTGPQFF.

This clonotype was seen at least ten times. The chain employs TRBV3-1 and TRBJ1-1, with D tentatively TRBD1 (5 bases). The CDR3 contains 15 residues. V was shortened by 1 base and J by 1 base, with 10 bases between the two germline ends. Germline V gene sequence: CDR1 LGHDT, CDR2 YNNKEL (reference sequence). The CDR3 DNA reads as TGTGCCAGCAGCCAAGGGTTCGGGGCGAACACTGAAGCTTTCTTT. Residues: CASSQGFGANTEAFF.

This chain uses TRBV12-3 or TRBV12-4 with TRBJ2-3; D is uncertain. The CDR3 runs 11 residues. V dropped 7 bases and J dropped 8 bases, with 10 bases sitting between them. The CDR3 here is CASTENVTQYF. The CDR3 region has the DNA TGTGCCAGCACCGAAAATGTTACGCAGTATTTT.

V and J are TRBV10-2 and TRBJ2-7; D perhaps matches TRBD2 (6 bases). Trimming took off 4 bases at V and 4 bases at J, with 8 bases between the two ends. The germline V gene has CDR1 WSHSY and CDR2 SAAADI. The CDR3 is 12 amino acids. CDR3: CASSVGRYEQYV. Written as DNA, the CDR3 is TGCGCCAGCAGTGTGGGGAGGTACGAGCAGTACGTC.

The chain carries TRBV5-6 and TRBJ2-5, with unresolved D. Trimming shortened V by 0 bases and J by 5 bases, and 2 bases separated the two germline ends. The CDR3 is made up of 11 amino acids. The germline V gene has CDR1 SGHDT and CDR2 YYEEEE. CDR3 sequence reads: CASSLDETQYF. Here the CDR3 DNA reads TGTGCCAGCAGCTTGGACGAGACCCAGTACTTC.

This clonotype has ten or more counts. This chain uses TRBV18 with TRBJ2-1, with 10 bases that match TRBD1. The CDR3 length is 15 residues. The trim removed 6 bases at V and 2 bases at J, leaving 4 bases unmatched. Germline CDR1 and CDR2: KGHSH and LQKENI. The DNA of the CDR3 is TGTGCCAGCTCGACGACAGGGGGCACCTACAATGAGCAGTTCTTC. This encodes CASSTTGGTYNEQFF.

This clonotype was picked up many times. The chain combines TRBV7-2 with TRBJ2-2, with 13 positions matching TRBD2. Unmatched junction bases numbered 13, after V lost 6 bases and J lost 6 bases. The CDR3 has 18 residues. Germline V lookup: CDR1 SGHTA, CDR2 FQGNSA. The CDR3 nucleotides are TGTGCCAGCAGACCCGGACTAGCGGGAGTTATTTTCGCCGGGGAGCTGTTTTTT. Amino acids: CASRPGLAGVIFAGELFF. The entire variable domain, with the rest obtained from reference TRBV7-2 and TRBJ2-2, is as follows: GAGVSQSPSNKVTEKGKDVELRCDPISGHTALYWYRQSLGQGLEFLIYFQGNSAPDKSGLPSDRFSAERTGGSVSTLTIQRTQQEDSAVYLCASRPGLAGVIFAGELFFGEGSRLTVL.

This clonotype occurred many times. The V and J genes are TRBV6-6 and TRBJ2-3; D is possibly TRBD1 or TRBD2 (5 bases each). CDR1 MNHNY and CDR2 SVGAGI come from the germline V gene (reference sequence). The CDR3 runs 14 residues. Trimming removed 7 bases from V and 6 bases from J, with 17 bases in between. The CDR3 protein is CASNHGASSDTQYF. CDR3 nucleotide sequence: TGTGCCAGCAATCACGGGGCTAGCTCGGATACGCAGTATTTT.

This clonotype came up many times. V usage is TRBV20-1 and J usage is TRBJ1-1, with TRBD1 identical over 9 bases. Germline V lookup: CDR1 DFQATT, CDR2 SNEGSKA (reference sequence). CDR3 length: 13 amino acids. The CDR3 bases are TGCAGCCCGAAGACAGGGGGGAACACTGAAGCTTTCTTT. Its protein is CSPKTGGNTEAFF.

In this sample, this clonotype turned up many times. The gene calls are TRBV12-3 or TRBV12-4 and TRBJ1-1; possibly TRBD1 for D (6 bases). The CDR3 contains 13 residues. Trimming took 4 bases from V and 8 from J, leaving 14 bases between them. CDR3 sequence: CASSYRGQIEAFF. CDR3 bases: TGTGCCAGCAGTTATCGGGGGCAGATAGAAGCTTTCTTT.

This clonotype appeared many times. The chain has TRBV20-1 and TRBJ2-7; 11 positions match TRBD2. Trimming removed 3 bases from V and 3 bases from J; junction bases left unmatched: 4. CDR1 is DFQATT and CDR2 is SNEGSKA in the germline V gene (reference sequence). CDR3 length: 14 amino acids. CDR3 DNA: TGCAGTGCTAGGGGACTAGCGGCCCACTACGAGCAGTACTTC. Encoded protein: CSARGLAAHYEQYF.

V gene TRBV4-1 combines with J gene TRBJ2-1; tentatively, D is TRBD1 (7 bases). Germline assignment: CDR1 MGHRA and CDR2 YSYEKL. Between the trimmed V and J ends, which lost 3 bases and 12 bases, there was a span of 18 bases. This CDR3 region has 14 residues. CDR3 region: CASSHRTTPGGQFF. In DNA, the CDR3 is TGCGCCAGCAGCCACAGGACTACCCCAGGGGGGCAGTTCTTC.

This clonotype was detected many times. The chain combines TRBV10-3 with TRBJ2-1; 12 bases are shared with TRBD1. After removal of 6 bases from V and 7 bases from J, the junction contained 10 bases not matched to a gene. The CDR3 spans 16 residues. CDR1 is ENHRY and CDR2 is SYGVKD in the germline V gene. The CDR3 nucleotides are TGTGCCATCAGCGCCGGGACAGGGGGCTCGTGGAATGAGCAGTTCTTC. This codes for CAISAGTGGSWNEQFF.

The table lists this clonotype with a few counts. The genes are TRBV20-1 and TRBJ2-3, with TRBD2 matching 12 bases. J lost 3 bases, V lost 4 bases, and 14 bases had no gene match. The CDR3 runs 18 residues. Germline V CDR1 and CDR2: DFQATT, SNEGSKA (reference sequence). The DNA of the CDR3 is TGCAGTGCTACTAGACTAGCGGGAGAGGGAGCGATAACAGATACGCAGTATTTT. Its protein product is CSATRLAGEGAITDTQYF.

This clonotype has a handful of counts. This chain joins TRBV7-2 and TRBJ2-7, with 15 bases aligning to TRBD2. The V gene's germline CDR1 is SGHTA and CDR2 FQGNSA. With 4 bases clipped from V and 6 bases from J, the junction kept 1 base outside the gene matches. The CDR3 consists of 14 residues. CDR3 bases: TGTGCCAGCAGCTCGGGACTAGCGGGAGGCGAGCAGTACGTC. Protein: CASSSGLAGGEQYV.